This T cell receptor (beta chain) was sequenced during a study of blood T cell repertoires in COVID-19. The germline gives CDR1 LNHDA, CDR2 SQIVND (reference sequence). The CDR3 is 15 amino acids. The V gene end was trimmed by 7 bases and the J gene end by 6 bases; junction bases not matched to a gene: 12. Original methodology: Reference gene primer amplification gave estimated nucleated cell counts. Using immunoSEQ multiplex PCR, the repertoire was profiled, and TCRdb retains in-frame clones only, with some absent. D and trimming were read from the DNA, whereas the V and J calls and clone size are those reported in that table. The top ten hold over 15% of the sample, which has around 130,000 clones, roughly 80% seen once.

The source of this sequence is a woman between 45 and 60 years old with acute or convalescent COVID-19. V usage is TRBV19 and J usage is TRBJ1-2, with 9 positions matching TRBD1. Source material: peripheral blood. Here the CDR3 reads CASTPPGQGFDGYTF. The CDR3 nucleotides are TGTGCCAGTACTCCGCCGGGACAGGGTTTTGATGGCTACACCTTC.